This T cell receptor beta chain was sequenced for a study of T cell clonality in common variable immunodeficiency. The table came from immunoSEQ multiplex PCR; TCRdb's copy has only in-frame clones and leaves some out. The data show about 52,000 clones, with none appearing a single time. The sample holds many counts of this clone. This clonotype was obtained from a person aged 18 to 75 in good health. Sequencing input: peripheral blood mononuclear cells.

The CDR3 bases that were read are TGTGCCTGGAAAAAGACAGGAAACACC. Translating gives CAWKKTGNT. The entire CDR3 protein reads CAWKKTGNTIYF. This sequence joins TRBV30 and TRBJ1-3; D is ambiguous. The observed sequence ends 3 residues before the CDR3 terminus, with the missing tail filled in from the germline J gene. Germline CDR1 reads GTSNPN; CDR2 reads SVGIG (reference sequence). The CDR3 has 12 amino acids. With 4 bases removed from V and 4 bases from J, the gap between germline ends came to 8 bases.